This T cell receptor beta chain was sequenced in a study of tumor and adjacent non-tumor tissue in lung cancer. Study overall: Stage I to III disease affected ten to eleven men and 5 women aged roughly 30 to 76. On average, productive TCRbeta reads reached about 4 million per sample. Whole-study results and caveats: In normal lung, the top 100 clones were significantly more dominant than in tumor. Tumor TCR diversity, when higher, was linked to shorter survival.

RNA was extracted from bulk tissue without any cell sorting. This non-tumor lung sample came from over 3 cm beyond the tumor edge. Remarks on this clonotype: Antigen unknown. The junction and the germline gene differ at one end; a read error may be behind it.

The CDR3 spans 15 residues. CDR1 is LGHNA and CDR2 is YNFKEQ in the germline V gene. TCRbeta libraries were built with three rounds of nested PCR, modified from ARM-PCR. In TCRdb, the multiplex PCR reads were re-called with MiXCR into one record per CDR3 protein. Among about 60,000 distinct CDR3 sequences, about 56% were seen once, and the ten largest hold roughly a third. V gene TRBV4-2 combines with J gene TRBJ2-7, with a possible D match to TRBD1 (5 bases). Sequenced sample: distant non-tumor lung tissue. This clonotype originated in a man in his 70s with non-small cell lung cancer. The CDR3 nucleotides read TGTGTCAGCAACCAAGGGGAAACCACGTACTACGAGCAGTACTTC. Protein: CVSNQGETTYYEQYF.